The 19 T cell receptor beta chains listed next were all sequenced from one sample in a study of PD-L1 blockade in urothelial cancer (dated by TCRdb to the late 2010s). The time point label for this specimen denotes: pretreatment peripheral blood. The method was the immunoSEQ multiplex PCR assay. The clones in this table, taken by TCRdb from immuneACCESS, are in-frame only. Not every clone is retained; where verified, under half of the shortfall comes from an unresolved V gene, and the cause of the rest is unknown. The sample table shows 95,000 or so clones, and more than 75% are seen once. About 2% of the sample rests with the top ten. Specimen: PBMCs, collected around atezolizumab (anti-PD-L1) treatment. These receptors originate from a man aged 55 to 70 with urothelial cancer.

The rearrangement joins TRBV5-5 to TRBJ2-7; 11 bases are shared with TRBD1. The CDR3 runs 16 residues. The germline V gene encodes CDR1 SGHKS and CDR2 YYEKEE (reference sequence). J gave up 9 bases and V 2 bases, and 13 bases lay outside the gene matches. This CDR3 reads CASSFLRTGGSRGQYF. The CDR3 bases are TGTGCCAGCAGCTTTCTCCGGACAGGGGGCTCCAGGGGGCAGTACTTC.

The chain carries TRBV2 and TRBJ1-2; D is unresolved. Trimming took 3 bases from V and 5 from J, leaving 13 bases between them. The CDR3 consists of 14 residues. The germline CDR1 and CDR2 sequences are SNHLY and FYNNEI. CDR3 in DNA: TGTGCCAGCAGTGACCCTGACACGGGGTATGGCTACACCTTC. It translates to CASSDPDTGYGYTF.

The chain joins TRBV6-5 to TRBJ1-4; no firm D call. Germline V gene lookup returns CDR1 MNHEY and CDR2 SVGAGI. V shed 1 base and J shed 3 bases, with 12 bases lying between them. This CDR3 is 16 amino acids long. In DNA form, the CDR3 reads TGTGCCAGCAGTTACTGGGAGGGATCGGCTAATGAAAAACTGTTTTTT. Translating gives CASSYWEGSANEKLFF.

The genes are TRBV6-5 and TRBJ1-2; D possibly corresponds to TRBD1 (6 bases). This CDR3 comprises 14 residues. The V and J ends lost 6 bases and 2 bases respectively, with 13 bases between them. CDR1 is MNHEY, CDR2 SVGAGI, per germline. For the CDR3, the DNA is TGTGCCAGCAGCCCGGGGGGGCTGAACTATGGCTACACCTTC. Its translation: CASSPGGLNYGYTF.

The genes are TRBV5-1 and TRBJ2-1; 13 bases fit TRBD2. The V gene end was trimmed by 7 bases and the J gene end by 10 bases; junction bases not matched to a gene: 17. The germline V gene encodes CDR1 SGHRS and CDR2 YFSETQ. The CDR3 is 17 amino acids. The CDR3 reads CASGPRLAGGLGTEQFF. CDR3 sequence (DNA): TGCGCCAGCGGACCCCGACTAGCGGGGGGCCTCGGGACGGAGCAGTTCTTC.

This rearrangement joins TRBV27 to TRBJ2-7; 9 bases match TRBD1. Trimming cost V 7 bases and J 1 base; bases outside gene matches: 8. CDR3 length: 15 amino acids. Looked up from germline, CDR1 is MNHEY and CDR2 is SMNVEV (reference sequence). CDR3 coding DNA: TGTGCCAGCAATTCTGGGACAGGGCCTTCCTACGAGCAGTACTTC. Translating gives CASNSGTGPSYEQYF.

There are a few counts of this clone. This CDR3 is CASSPSLAGQGIYTF. Written as DNA, the CDR3 is TGTGCCAGCAGCCCCTCCCTGGCCGGTCAGGGGATCTACACCTTC. J is TRBJ1-2 and V is TRBV6-1; possible D gene TRBD1, 6 bases. Trimming took 6 bases from V and 10 from J, leaving 24 bases between them. Germline CDR1 is MNHNS and CDR2 is SASEGT. The CDR3 contains 15 residues.

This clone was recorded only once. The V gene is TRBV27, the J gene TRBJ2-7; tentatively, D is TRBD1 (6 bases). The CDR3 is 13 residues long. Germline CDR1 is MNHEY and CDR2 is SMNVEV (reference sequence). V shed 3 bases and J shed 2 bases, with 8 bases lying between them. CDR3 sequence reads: CASSFRDTYEQYF. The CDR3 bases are TGTGCCAGCAGTTTCCGGGACACCTACGAGCAGTACTTC.

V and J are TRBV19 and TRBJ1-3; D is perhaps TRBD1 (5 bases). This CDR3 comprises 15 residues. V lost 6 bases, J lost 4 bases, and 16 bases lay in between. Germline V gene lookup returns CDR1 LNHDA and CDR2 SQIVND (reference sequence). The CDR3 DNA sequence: TGTGCCAGTAGAACAGGAGCTAGGGCCGGAAACACCATATATTTT. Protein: CASRTGARAGNTIYF.

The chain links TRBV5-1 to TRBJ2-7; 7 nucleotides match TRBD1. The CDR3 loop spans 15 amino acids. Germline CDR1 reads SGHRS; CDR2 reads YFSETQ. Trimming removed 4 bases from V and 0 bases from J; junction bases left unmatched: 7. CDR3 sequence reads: CASSADRSSSYEQYF. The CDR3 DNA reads TGCGCCAGCAGCGCGGACAGGTCCTCCTCCTACGAGCAGTACTTC.

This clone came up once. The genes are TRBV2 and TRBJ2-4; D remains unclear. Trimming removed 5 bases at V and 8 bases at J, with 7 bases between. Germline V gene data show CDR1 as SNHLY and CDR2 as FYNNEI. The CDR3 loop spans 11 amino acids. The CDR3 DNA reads TGTGCCAGCAGTCTCACAGACATTCAGTACTTC. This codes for CASSLTDIQYF.

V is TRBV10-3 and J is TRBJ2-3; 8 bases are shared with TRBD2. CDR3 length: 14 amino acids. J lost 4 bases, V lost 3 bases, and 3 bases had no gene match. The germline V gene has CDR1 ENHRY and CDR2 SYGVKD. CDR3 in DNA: TGTGCCATCAGTGATGGGCGGGAGGCAGATACGCAGTATTTT. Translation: CAISDGREADTQYF.

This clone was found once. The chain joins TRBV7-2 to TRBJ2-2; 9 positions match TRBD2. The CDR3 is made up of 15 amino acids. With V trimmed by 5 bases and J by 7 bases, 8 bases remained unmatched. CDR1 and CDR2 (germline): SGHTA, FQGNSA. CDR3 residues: CASSPGLAWGGELFF. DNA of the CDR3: TGTGCCAGCAGCCCCGGACTAGCGTGGGGCGGGGAGCTGTTTTTT.

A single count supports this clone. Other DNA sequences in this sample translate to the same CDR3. The CDR3 bases are TGCGCCAGCAGCTTGGTGACAGGGTCCACTGAAGCTTTCTTT. Its protein is CASSLVTGSTEAFF. The chain employs TRBV5-1 and TRBJ1-1, with TRBD1 identical over 7 bases. Germline-derived CDR1 and CDR2 are SGHRS and YFSETQ. The CDR3 totals 14 residues. The ends lost 0 bases at V and 4 bases at J; junction bases unmatched: 3.

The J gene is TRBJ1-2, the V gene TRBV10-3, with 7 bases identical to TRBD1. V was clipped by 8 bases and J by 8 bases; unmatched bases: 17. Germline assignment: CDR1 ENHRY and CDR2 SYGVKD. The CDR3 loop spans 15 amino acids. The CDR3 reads CAIQWAGSGGGGYTF. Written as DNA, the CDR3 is TGTGCCATCCAGTGGGCTGGGTCAGGGGGAGGCGGCTACACCTTC.

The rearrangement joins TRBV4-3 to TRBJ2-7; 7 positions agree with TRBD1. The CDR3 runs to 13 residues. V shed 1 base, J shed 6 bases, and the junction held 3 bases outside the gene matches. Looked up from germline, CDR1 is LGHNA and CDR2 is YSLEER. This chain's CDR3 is CASSQGPGGEQYF. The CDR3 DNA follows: TGCGCCAGCAGCCAAGGGCCAGGGGGCGAGCAGTACTTC.

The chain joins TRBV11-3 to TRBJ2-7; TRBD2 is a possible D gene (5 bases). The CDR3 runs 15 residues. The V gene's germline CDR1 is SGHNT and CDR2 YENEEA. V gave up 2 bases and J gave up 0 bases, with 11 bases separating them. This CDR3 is CASSLFIGSSYEQYF. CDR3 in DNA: TGTGCCAGCAGCTTATTTATAGGGAGCTCCTACGAGCAGTACTTC.

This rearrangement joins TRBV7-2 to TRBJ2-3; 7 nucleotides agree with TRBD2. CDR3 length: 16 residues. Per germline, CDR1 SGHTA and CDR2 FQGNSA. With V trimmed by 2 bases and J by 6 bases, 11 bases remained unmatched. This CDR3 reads CASSLLSGTGGDTQYF. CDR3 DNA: TGTGCCAGCAGCTTATTAAGCGGGACGGGCGGTGATACGCAGTATTTT.

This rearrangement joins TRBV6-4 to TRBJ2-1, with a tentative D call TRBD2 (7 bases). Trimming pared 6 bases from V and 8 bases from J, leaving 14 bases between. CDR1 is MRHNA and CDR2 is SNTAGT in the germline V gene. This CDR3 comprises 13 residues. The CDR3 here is CASSFRGGDEQFF. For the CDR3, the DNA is TGTGCCAGCAGCTTCAGGGGAGGGGATGAGCAGTTCTTC.